This passage covers 10 T cell receptor beta chains from one sample sequenced in a study of monozygotic twins with inflammatory bowel disease. Reprocessing the 5' RACE reads, TCRdb reports a single entry for every CDR3 protein and omits DNA. The sample data list fewer than 550,000 distinct CDR3 sequences. The sequencing sample was made of blood. The receptors here all came from a human donor with ulcerative colitis or Crohn's disease, or a healthy co-twin of an affected twin (not recorded which).

The rearrangement links TRBV7-9 to TRBJ2-2; with no DNA, the TCRdb D assignment of TRBD1 cannot be verified. Looked up from germline, CDR1 is SEHNR and CDR2 is FQNEAQ (reference sequence). The CDR3 loop spans 15 amino acids. CDR3 sequence reads: CASSSDRGNTGELFF.

V gene TRBV28 combines with J gene TRBJ2-2; TCRdb names TRBD2, which stays unverified in the absence of DNA. The CDR3 loop spans 17 amino acids. Germline values: CDR1 MDHEN, CDR2 SYDVKM. CDR3 protein: CASSLWILAGGPGELFF.

J is TRBJ2-1 and V is TRBV10-3; no DNA is available, so the TRBD2 call from TCRdb remains unchecked. Germline V gene data show CDR1 as ENHRY and CDR2 as SYGVKD. The CDR3 runs to 18 residues. CDR3 residues: CAISEGLAGASSYNEQFF.

This chain's CDR3 is CASKASGGQETQYF. The chain uses TRBV6-1 and TRBJ2-5; the D call from TCRdb, TRBD2, cannot be confirmed without DNA. This CDR3 spans 14 amino acids. The germline CDR1 and CDR2 sequences are MNHNS and SASEGT.

V usage is TRBV30 and J usage is TRBJ2-2. Per germline, CDR1 GTSNPN and CDR2 SVGIG (reference sequence). CDR3 length: 13 amino acids. CDR3 sequence: CAWMGLNTGELFF.

The chain has TRBV19 and TRBJ2-2; TCRdb indicates TRBD1, and absent DNA this call remains unverified. Germline CDR1 is LNHDA and CDR2 is SQIVND (reference sequence). The CDR3 is made up of 15 amino acids. Here the CDR3 reads CASSNVDRAGGELFF. Looking up the rest from reference TRBV19 and TRBJ2-2 gives the full variable domain: DGGITQSPKYLFRKEGQNVTLSCEQNLNHDAMYWYRQDPGQGLRLIYYSQIVNDFQKGDIAEGYSVSREKKESFPLTVTSAQKNPTAFYLCASSNVDRAGGELFFGEGSRLTVL.

The chain carries TRBV20-1 and TRBJ2-6; TCRdb reports TRBD2, a call that lacks DNA to check it against. Germline lookup yields CDR1 DFQATT and CDR2 SNEGSKA (reference sequence). This CDR3 is built from 15 residues. The CDR3 is CSASPGPPGANVLTF.

V gene TRBV27 combines with J gene TRBJ2-1; the TRBD2 assignment by TCRdb is unverifiable without DNA. This CDR3 is built from 15 residues. CDR1 and CDR2 from the germline V gene are MNHEY and SMNVEV (reference sequence). The CDR3 loop reads CASRYGPSSYNEQFF.

J is TRBJ2-3 and V is TRBV10-3; no DNA is available, so the TRBD2 call from TCRdb remains unchecked. CDR1 and CDR2 (germline): ENHRY, SYGVKD. The CDR3 length is 14 residues. The CDR3 spells CAISEDGGIDTQYF.

The J gene is TRBJ2-7, the V gene TRBV7-2; TCRdb returns TRBD2, unconfirmable since there is no DNA. This CDR3 comprises 16 residues. Germline CDR1 SGHTA, CDR2 FQGNSA. CDR3 in amino acids: CASSLPERKLTYEQYF.